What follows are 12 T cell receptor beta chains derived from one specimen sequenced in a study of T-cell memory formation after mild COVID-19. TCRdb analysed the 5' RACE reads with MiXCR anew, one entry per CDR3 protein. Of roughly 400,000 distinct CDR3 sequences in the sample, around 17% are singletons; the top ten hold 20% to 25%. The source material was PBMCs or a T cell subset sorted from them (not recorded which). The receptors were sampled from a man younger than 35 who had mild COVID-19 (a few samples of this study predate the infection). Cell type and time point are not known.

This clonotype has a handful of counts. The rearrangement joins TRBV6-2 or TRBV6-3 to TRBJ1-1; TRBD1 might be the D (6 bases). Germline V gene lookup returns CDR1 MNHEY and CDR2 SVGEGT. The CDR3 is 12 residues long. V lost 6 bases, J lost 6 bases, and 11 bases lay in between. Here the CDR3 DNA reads TGTGCCAGCAGCCATGGACAGCCTGAAGCTTTCTTT. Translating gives CASSHGQPEAFF.

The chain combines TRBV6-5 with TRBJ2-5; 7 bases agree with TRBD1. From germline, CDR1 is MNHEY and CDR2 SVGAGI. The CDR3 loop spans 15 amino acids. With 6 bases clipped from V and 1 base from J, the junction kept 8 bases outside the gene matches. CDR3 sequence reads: CASSPLGTAQETQYF. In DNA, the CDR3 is TGTGCCAGCAGCCCTCTCGGGACAGCCCAAGAGACCCAGTACTTC.

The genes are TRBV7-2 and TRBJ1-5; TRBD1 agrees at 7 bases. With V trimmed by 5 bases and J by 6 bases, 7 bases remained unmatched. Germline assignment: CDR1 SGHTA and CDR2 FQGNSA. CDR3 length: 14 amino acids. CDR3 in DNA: TGTGCCAGCAGCGGCACAGGGGAGGGTCAGCCCCAGCATTTT. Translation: CASSGTGEGQPQHF.

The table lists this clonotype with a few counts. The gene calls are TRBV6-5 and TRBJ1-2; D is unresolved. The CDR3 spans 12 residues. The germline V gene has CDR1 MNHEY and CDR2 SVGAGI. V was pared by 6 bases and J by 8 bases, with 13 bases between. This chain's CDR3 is CASSSQGLGYTF. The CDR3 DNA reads TGTGCCAGCAGCTCCCAAGGGTTGGGCTACACCTTC.

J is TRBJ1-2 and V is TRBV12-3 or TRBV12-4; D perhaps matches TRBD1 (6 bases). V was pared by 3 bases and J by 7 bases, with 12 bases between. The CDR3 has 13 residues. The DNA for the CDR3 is TGTGCCAGCAGTTTTTCAGGGGAGTCTGGCTACACCTTC. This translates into CASSFSGESGYTF.

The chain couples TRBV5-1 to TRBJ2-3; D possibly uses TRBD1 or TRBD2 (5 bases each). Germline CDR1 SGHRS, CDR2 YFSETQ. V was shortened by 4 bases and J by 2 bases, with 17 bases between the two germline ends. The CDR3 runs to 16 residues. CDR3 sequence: CASSGGWRAYTDTQYF. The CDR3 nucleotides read TGCGCCAGCAGCGGGGGATGGCGGGCCTACACAGATACGCAGTATTTT.

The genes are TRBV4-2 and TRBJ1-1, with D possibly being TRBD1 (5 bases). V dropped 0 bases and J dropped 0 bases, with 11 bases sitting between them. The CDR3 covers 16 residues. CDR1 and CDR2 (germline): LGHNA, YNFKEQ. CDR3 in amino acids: CASSQDSGGVNTEAFF. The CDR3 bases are TGTGCCAGCAGCCAAGATTCTGGGGGGGTGAACACTGAAGCTTTCTTT.

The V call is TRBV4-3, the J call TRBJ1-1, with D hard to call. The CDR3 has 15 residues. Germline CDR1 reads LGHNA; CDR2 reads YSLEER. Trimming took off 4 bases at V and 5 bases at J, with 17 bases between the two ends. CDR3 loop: CASSRESVGRTEAFF. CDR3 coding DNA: TGCGCCAGCAGCCGGGAAAGCGTGGGCCGGACTGAAGCTTTCTTT.

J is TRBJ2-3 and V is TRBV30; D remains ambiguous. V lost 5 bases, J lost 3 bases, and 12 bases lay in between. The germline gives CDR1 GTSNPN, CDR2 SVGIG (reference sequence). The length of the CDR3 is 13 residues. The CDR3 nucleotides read TGTGCCTGGGGCACGAAAGCGACAGATACGCAGTATTTT. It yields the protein CAWGTKATDTQYF.

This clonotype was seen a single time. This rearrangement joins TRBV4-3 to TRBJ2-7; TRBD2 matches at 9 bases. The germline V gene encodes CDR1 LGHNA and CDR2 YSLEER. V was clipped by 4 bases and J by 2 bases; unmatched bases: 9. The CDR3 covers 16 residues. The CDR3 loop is CASSPATSGGTYEQYF. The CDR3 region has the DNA TGCGCCAGCAGCCCGGCGACGAGCGGGGGGACCTACGAGCAGTACTTC.

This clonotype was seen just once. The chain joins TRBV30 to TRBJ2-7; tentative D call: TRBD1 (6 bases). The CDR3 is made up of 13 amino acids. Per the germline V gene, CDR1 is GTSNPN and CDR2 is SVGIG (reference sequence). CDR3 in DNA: TGTGCTCAAGATATCCAGGGGCCTATCGAGCAGTACTTC. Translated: CAQDIQGPIEQYF.

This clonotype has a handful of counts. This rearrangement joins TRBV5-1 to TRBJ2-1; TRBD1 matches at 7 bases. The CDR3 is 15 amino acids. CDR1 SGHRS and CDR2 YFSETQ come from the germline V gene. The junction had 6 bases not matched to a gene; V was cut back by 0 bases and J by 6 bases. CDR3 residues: CASSLVATGTNEQFF. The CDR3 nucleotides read TGCGCCAGCAGCTTGGTGGCGACAGGGACCAATGAGCAGTTCTTC.